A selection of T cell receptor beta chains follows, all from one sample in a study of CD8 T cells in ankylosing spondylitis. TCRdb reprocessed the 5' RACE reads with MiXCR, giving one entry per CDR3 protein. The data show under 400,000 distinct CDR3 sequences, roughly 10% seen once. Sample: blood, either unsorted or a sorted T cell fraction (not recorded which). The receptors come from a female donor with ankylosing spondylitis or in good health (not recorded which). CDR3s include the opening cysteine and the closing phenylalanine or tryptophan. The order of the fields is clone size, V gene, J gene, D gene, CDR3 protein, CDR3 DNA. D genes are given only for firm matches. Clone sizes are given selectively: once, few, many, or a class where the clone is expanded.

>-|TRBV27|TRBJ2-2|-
CASSLWGGARTGELFF
TGTGCCAGCAGTTTATGGGGGGGGGCTAGGACCGGGGAGCTGTTTTTT
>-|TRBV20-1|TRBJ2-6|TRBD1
CSAPRVGQGAGANVLTF
TGCAGTGCTCCGAGGGTGGGACAGGGGGCTGGGGCCAACGTCCTGACTTTC
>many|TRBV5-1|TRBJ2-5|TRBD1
CASSLVGTAYQETQYF
TGCGCCAGCAGCTTGGTTGGGACAGCGTACCAAGAGACCCAGTACTTC
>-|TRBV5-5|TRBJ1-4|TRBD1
CASSLSAGGSSNEKLFF
TGTGCCAGCAGCTTAAGCGCAGGGGGCTCTTCTAATGAAAAACTGTTTTTT
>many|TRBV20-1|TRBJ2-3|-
CSARSQGRDTQYF
TGCAGTGCTAGATCCCAGGGTAGGGATACGCAGTATTTT
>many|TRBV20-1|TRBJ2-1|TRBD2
CSASGLAGSYEQFF
TGCAGTGCTTCGGGACTAGCGGGGAGTTATGAGCAGTTCTTC
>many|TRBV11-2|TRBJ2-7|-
CASSFGSGEQYF
TGTGCCAGCAGCTTCGGCAGCGGCGAGCAGTACTTC
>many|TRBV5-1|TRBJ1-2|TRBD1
CASSLGQGAFGYTF
TGCGCCAGCAGCTTGGGACAGGGGGCGTTTGGCTACACCTTC
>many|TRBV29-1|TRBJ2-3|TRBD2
CSVGQKREFSTQYF
TGCAGCGTTGGTCAAAAGCGGGAGTTTTCTACGCAGTATTTT
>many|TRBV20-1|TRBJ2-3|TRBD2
CSAQRGGRTDTQYF
TGCAGTGCGCAGCGGGGGGGCCGAACAGATACGCAGTATTTT
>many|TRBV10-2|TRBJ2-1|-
CASSESIGTSNEQFF
TGCGCCAGCAGTGAGTCGATAGGTACTAGCAATGAGCAGTTCTTC
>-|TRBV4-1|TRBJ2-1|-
CASSQPRLGSYNEQFF
TGCGCCAGCAGCCAGCCCCGACTAGGTTCCTACAATGAGCAGTTCTTC
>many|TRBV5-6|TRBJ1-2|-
CASSRTATVYGYTF
TGTGCCAGCAGCCGGACAGCTACAGTCTATGGCTACACCTTC
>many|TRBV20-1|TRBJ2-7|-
CSATDRAYEQYF
TGCAGTGCTACGGACAGAGCCTACGAGCAGTACTTC
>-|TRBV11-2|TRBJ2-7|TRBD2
CASSLVAGGLEQYF
TGTGCCAGCAGCTTAGTAGCGGGAGGGCTGGAGCAGTACTTC
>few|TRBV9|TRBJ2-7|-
CASSVGGHPPDEQYF
TGTGCCAGCAGCGTAGGTGGACACCCACCAGACGAGCAGTACTTC
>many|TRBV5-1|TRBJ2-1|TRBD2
CASSPPLAGSNEQFF
TGCGCCAGCAGCCCCCCCCTAGCGGGGTCTAATGAGCAGTTCTTC
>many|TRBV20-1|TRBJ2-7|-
CSARDRGHVSYEQYF
TGCAGTGCTAGAGATAGAGGACACGTCTCCTACGAGCAGTACTTC
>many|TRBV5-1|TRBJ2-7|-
CASSLVPRTSYEQYF
TGCGCCAGCAGCTTGGTCCCCAGGACGTCCTACGAGCAGTACTTC
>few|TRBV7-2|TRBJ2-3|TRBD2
CASRGTSGSTDTQYF
TGTGCCAGCAGGGGGACTAGCGGGAGCACAGATACGCAGTATTTT
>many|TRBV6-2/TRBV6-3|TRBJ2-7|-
CASSYSRVGSEQYF
TGTGCCAGCAGTTACTCGAGGGTGGGAAGCGAGCAGTACTTC
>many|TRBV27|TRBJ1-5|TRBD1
CASKTGISNQPQHF
TGTGCCAGCAAGACAGGGATTAGCAATCAGCCCCAGCATTTT
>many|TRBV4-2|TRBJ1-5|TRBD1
CASSQQGVSNQPQHF
TGTGCCAGCAGCCAACAGGGGGTTAGCAATCAGCCCCAGCATTTT
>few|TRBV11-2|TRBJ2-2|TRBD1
CASSLNQDRGRRGELFF
TGTGCCAGCAGCTTAAATCAGGACAGGGGGCGTCGCGGGGAGCTGTTTTTT
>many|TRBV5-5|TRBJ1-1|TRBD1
CASSLVDRVNTEAFF
TGTGCCAGCAGCTTGGTTGACAGGGTGAACACTGAAGCTTTCTTT
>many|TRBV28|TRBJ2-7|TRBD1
CASSLVTGAHEQYF
TGTGCCAGCAGTTTGGTGACAGGGGCCCACGAGCAGTACTTC
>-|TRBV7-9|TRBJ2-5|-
CAGISTGHPSEPQYF
TGTGCCGGAATCTCTACTGGACATCCATCCGAGCCCCAGTACTTC
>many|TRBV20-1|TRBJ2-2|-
CSASGTSAGELFF
TGCAGTGCTAGCGGGACCTCTGCCGGGGAGCTGTTTTTT
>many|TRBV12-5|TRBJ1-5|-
CASAQTVNQPQHF
TGTGCTAGTGCCCAGACAGTAAATCAGCCCCAGCATTTT
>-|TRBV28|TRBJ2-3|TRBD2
CASSSSLVAGGTDTQYF
TGTGCCAGCAGTTCCTCTTTGGTAGCGGGGGGGACAGATACGCAGTATTTT
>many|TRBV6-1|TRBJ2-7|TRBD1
CASIGTGLYEQYF
TGTGCCAGCATCGGGACAGGGTTATACGAGCAGTACTTC
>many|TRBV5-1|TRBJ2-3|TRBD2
CASSLGLAASTDTQYF
TGCGCCAGCAGCTTAGGACTAGCGGCTAGCACAGATACGCAGTATTTT
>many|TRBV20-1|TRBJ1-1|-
CSAIGNTEAFF
TGCAGTGCTATAGGGAACACTGAAGCTTTCTTT
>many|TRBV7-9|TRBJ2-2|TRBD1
CASSLWTGRNGELFF
TGTGCCAGCAGCTTATGGACAGGGCGGAACGGGGAGCTGTTTTTT
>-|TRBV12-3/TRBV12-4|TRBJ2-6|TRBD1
CASSLAHRGRLLSGANVLTF
TGTGCCAGCAGTTTGGCCCACAGGGGGCGGCTATTGAGTGGGGCCAACGTCCTGACTTTC
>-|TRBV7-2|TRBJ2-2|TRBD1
CASSFRGIGELFF
TGTGCCAGCAGCTTCAGGGGGATCGGGGAGCTGTTTTTT
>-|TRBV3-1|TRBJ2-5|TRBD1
CASSQEWGTGETQYF
TGTGCCAGCAGCCAAGAATGGGGGACAGGAGAGACCCAGTACTTC